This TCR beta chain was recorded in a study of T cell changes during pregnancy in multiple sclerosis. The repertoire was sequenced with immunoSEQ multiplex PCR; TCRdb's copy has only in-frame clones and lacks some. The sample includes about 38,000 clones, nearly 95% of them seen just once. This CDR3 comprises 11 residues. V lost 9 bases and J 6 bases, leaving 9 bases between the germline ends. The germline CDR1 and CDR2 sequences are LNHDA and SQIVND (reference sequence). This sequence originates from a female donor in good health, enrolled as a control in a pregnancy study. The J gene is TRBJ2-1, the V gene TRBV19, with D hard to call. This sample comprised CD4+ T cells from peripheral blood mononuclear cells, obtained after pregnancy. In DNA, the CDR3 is TGTGCCAGCAGGATGTTCAATGAGCAGTTCTTC. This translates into CASRMFNEQFF.